The 28 T cell receptor beta chains below all came from one sample that was sequenced in a study of blood T cell repertoires in COVID-19. Repertoires were generated with immunoSEQ multiplex PCR, while TCRdb's copy carries only in-frame clones and drops some. The data hold 360,000 or so clones, with roughly 90% observed a single time. Sequences were obtained from peripheral blood. The receptors were sampled from a woman aged 55-70 years with COVID-19, enrolled during active disease.

The rearrangement links TRBV7-9 to TRBJ2-7, with TRBD1 matching over 7 bases. V lost 4 bases, J lost 0 bases, and 6 bases stayed unmatched. This CDR3 has 15 amino acids. Per the germline V gene, CDR1 is SEHNR and CDR2 is FQNEAQ (reference sequence). The DNA of the CDR3 is TGTGCCAGCAGCTATGCCGGGACAGACTCCTACGAGCAGTACTTC. Its protein product is CASSYAGTDSYEQYF. Combining the CDR3 with reference TRBV7-9 and TRBJ2-7 gives the whole variable domain DTGVSQNPRHKITKRGQNVTFRCDPISEHNRLYWYRQTLGQGPEFLTYFQNEAQLEKSRLLSDRFSAERPKGSFSTLEIQRTEQGDSAMYLCASSYAGTDSYEQYFGPGTRLTVT.

J is TRBJ1-2 and V is TRBV5-4; 8 bases match TRBD1. Trimming at V came to 2 bases and at J to 6 bases, leaving 9 bases not matched to a gene. Germline lookup yields CDR1 SGHNT and CDR2 YYREEE (reference sequence). The CDR3 has 15 amino acids. CDR3 region: CASSFPTGGGDGYTF. CDR3 bases: TGTGCCAGCAGCTTCCCTACAGGGGGTGGGGATGGCTACACCTTC.

In nucleotides, the CDR3 is TGTGCCAGCTCACCAAGGTTGGAGACTGAAGCTTTCTTT. Translated, it gives CASSPRLETEAFF. The chain uses TRBV18 and TRBJ1-1; no reliable D call. Germline CDR1 KGHSH, CDR2 LQKENI. Trimming cost V 2 bases and J 5 bases, with 9 bases left between them. CDR3 size: 13 residues. The full variable domain, its missing parts supplied by reference TRBV18 and TRBJ1-1, is NAGVMQNPRHLVRRRGQEARLRCSPMKGHSHVYWYRQLPEEGLKFMVYLQKENIIDESGMPKERFSAEFPKEGPSILRIQQVVRGDSAAYFCASSPRLETEAFFGQGTRLTVV.

The chain recombines TRBV28 with TRBJ2-1; 8 bases match TRBD1. CDR3 length: 15 residues. Germline lookup yields CDR1 MDHEN and CDR2 SYDVKM. V shed 6 bases and J 4 bases; nucleotides not matched to a gene: 8. The CDR3 region has the DNA TGTGCCAGCAGCCCCGCAGGGGGCCCTTACAATGAGCAGTTCTTC. Amino acids: CASSPAGGPYNEQFF. The full variable domain, in which reference TRBV28 and TRBJ2-1 provide the parts outside the CDR3, is DVKVTQSSRYLVKRTGEKVFLECVQDMDHENMFWYRQDPGLGLRLIYFSYDVKMKEKGDIPEGYSVSREKKERFSLILESASTNQTSMYLCASSPAGGPYNEQFFGPGTRLTVL.

This clone is a singleton in its sample. The chain recombines TRBV30 with TRBJ1-6; 9 bases agree with TRBD1. The CDR3 is made up of 15 amino acids. Germline CDR1 is GTSNPN and CDR2 is SVGIG (reference sequence). After removal of 8 bases from V and 1 base from J, the junction contained 6 bases not matched to a gene. The CDR3 region has the DNA TGTGCCCTTAGGACAGGGGCATCCTATAATTCACCCCTCCACTTT. Translated: CALRTGASYNSPLHF.

The chain uses TRBV2 and TRBJ1-3; D possibly corresponds to TRBD1 (6 bases). V lost 7 bases, J lost 4 bases, and 14 bases lay in between. CDR1 is SNHLY, CDR2 FYNNEI, per germline. The length of the CDR3 is 14 residues. This chain's CDR3 is CASTEGGGGNTIYF. The DNA for the CDR3 is TGTGCCAGCACCGAAGGGGGGGGCGGAAACACCATATATTTT.

The chain has TRBV27 and TRBJ1-3; D is undetermined. V was cut by 2 bases and J by 4 bases, with 9 bases left in between. CDR1 is MNHEY, CDR2 SMNVEV, per germline (reference sequence). The CDR3 loop spans 14 amino acids. CDR3 sequence: CASSLREFGNTIYF. DNA of the CDR3: TGTGCCAGCAGTTTAAGGGAGTTCGGAAACACCATATATTTT.

The count of this clone is one. The V call is TRBV7-2, the J call TRBJ1-2, with D perhaps TRBD1 (6 bases). V lost 1 base to trimming and J lost 8 bases, with 8 bases between them. There are 12 residues in the CDR3. Germline V CDR1 and CDR2: SGHTA, FQGNSA. The CDR3 sequence is CASSLDREGYTF. Here the CDR3 DNA reads TGTGCCAGCAGCTTAGACAGGGAAGGCTACACCTTC.

The chain joins TRBV5-1 to TRBJ1-4; maybe TRBD1 (6 bases). Germline V gives CDR1 SGHRS, CDR2 YFSETQ. Trimming took off 3 bases at V and 8 bases at J, with 17 bases between the two ends. CDR3 length equals 15 residues. In nucleotides, the CDR3 is TGCGCCAGCAGCTCCTCCAGGGGAGGGAGGGAAAAACTGTTTTTT. It yields the protein CASSSSRGGREKLFF.

This rearrangement joins TRBV4-1 to TRBJ2-3; weak D call: TRBD2 (5 bases). The CDR3 loop spans 14 amino acids. Trimming stripped 1 base from V and 9 bases from J, with 14 bases between. Per germline, CDR1 MGHRA and CDR2 YSYEKL. The CDR3 reads CASSQGPGFRTQYF. Written as DNA, the CDR3 is TGCGCCAGCAGCCAAGGGCCGGGATTTAGGACGCAGTATTTT.

This clone was picked up one time. The chain employs TRBV4-1 and TRBJ1-1, with 9 bases aligning to TRBD1. Per germline, CDR1 MGHRA and CDR2 YSYEKL. V shed 3 bases, J shed 6 bases, and the junction held 5 bases outside the gene matches. The CDR3 length is 14 residues. As DNA, the CDR3 is TGCGCCAGCAGCCACCCCGGACAGGGGCCTGAAGCTTTCTTT. Translation gives CASSHPGQGPEAFF.

This chain links TRBV29-1 with TRBJ1-1; TRBD1 aligns across 12 bases. The V gene end was trimmed by 6 bases and the J gene end by 8 bases; junction bases not matched to a gene: 7. Germline V lookup: CDR1 SQVTM, CDR2 ANQGSEA. CDR3 length equals 13 residues. For the CDR3, the DNA is TGCAGCGTACGCCAGGGACAGGGGGCCGAAGCTTTCTTT. Residues: CSVRQGQGAEAFF. The full variable domain, in which reference TRBV29-1 and TRBJ1-1 provide the parts outside the CDR3, is SAVISQKPSRDICQRGTSLTIQCQVDSQVTMMFWYRQQPGQSLTLIATANQGSEATYESGFVIDKFPISRPNLTFSTLTVSNMSPEDSSIYLCSVRQGQGAEAFFGQGTRLTVV.

This chain uses TRBV7-2 with TRBJ2-5, with D tentatively TRBD2 (5 bases). Trimming stripped 4 bases from V and 5 bases from J, with 11 bases between. The germline CDR1 and CDR2 sequences are SGHTA and FQGNSA. CDR3 length: 13 amino acids. The CDR3: CASSSTRQETQYF. DNA for the CDR3: TGTGCCAGCAGCTCCACTAGGCAGGAGACCCAGTACTTC.

The chain recombines TRBV19 with TRBJ1-4; D gene unclear. Germline values: CDR1 LNHDA, CDR2 SQIVND (reference sequence). The CDR3 sequence is 13 residues long. Trimming removed 3 bases from V and 6 bases from J, with 8 bases in between. CDR3 DNA sequence: TGTGCCAGTAGTATTTACATGGATGAAAAACTGTTTTTT. Residues: CASSIYMDEKLFF.

The chain employs TRBV7-6 and TRBJ2-1; D perhaps matches TRBD1 (6 bases). The germline CDR1 and CDR2 sequences are SGHVS and FNYEAQ. This CDR3 has 16 amino acids. Deletions cut 5 bases from V and 7 bases from J, with 21 bases between. CDR3 loop: CASSRTGTPRANEQFF. CDR3 nucleotides: TGTGCCAGCAGCCGCACCGGGACACCCCGCGCTAATGAGCAGTTCTTC. Together with reference TRBV7-6 and TRBJ2-1, the CDR3 gives the full variable domain: GAGVSQSPRYKVTKRGQDVALRCDPISGHVSLYWYRQALGQGPEFLTYFNYEAQQDKSGLPNDRFSAERPEGSISTLTIQRTEQRDSAMYRCASSRTGTPRANEQFFGPGTRLTVL.

The V gene is TRBV5-6, the J gene TRBJ2-7; D is perhaps TRBD1 (6 bases). V lost 0 bases and J lost 5, with 15 bases in between. Germline V gene lookup returns CDR1 SGHDT and CDR2 YYEEEE. The CDR3 has 15 amino acids. CDR3 DNA sequence: TGTGCCAGCAGCTTGGCTCTGACAGGTTACGACGAGCAGTACTTC. Encoded protein: CASSLALTGYDEQYF.

Note on this clone: Within the sample, other DNA sequences also encode this same CDR3. The CDR3 loop is CASSLRQGGEKLFF. CDR3 coding DNA: TGCGCCAGCAGCTTGAGACAGGGTGGCGAAAAACTGTTTTTT. The genes are TRBV5-1 and TRBJ1-4, with 7 bases aligning to TRBD1. The CDR3 loop spans 14 amino acids. V was clipped by 1 base and J by 8 bases; unmatched bases: 5. Per germline, CDR1 SGHRS and CDR2 YFSETQ.

This clone was detected once. The chain is built from TRBV5-1 and TRBJ2-3; 9 bases are shared with TRBD2. The CDR3 runs to 17 residues. Germline CDR1 and CDR2: SGHRS and YFSETQ. J gave up 0 bases and V 1 base, and 6 bases lay outside the gene matches. CDR3 sequence: CASSLPSGVPSTDTQYF. CDR3 DNA sequence: TGCGCCAGCAGCTTGCCTAGCGGGGTACCTAGCACAGATACGCAGTATTTT.

The chain uses TRBV10-3 and TRBJ1-1; the match to TRBD1 covers 8 bases. Germline CDR1 and CDR2: ENHRY and SYGVKD. The CDR3 is 13 amino acids. Germline trimming cut 6 bases from V and 0 bases from J; bases unmatched to any gene: 0. The CDR3 DNA is TGTGCCATCAGCAGGGGGCTGAACACTGAAGCTTTCTTT. As protein: CAISRGLNTEAFF.

V is TRBV18 and J is TRBJ1-4, with 10 bases that match TRBD1. V lost 6 bases to trimming and J lost 4 bases; unmatched junction nucleotides: 2. CDR3 length: 14 residues. Germline lookup yields CDR1 KGHSH and CDR2 LQKENI. The CDR3 protein is CASSRDRGNEKLFF. DNA for the CDR3: TGTGCCAGCTCTCGGGACAGGGGTAATGAAAAACTGTTTTTT.

The rearrangement uses TRBV7-9 and TRBJ1-1; D may be TRBD1 (6 bases). The length of the CDR3 is 15 residues. Germline loops: CDR1 SEHNR, CDR2 FQNEAQ (reference sequence). Trimming stripped 4 bases from V and 5 bases from J, with 17 bases between. CDR3 bases: TGTGCCAGCAGCTGGGGGGGCTTTCGAACAACTGAAGCTTTCTTT. Amino acid sequence: CASSWGGFRTTEAFF.

About this clone itself: This specimen includes other DNA sequences encoding the same CDR3. The V and J genes are TRBV6-5 and TRBJ1-2, with TRBD1 matching over 8 bases. J gave up 2 bases and V 2 bases, and 1 base lay outside the gene matches. Germline CDR1 is MNHEY and CDR2 is SVGAGI. This CDR3 spans 14 amino acids. The CDR3 sequence: CASSYRDRNYGYTF. CDR3 nucleotides: TGTGCCAGCAGTTACCGGGACAGGAACTATGGCTACACCTTC.

CDR3 amino acids: CASSNTLGYGYTF. The CDR3 nucleotides are TGTGCCAGCAGTAACACTCTAGGCTATGGCTACACCTTC. This chain joins TRBV6-5 and TRBJ1-2; D remains unclear. The CDR3 loop spans 13 amino acids. V was shortened by 5 bases and J by 4 bases, with 11 bases between the two germline ends. CDR1 MNHEY and CDR2 SVGAGI come from the germline V gene.

The chain is built from TRBV4-1 and TRBJ2-4; 13 bases map to TRBD2. The CDR3 covers 18 residues. The germline V gene encodes CDR1 MGHRA and CDR2 YSYEKL. J lost 2 bases, V lost 3 bases, and 7 bases had no gene match. The CDR3 nucleotides read TGCGCCAGCAGCCACCCCGGGACTAGCGGGGCTACCAAAAACATTCAGTACTTC. This sequence encodes CASSHPGTSGATKNIQYF.

The gene calls are TRBV11-2 and TRBJ1-5; D not resolved. V was pared by 1 base and J by 2 bases, with 6 bases between. CDR3 length: 14 residues. Germline CDR1 is SGHAT and CDR2 is FQNNGV. CDR3 DNA: TGTGCCAGCAGCTTAGCAGCGGGCAATCAGCCCCAGCATTTT. Its protein product is CASSLAAGNQPQHF. Combining the CDR3 with reference TRBV11-2 and TRBJ1-5 gives the whole variable domain EAGVAQSPRYKIIEKRQSVAFWCNPISGHATLYWYQQILGQGPKLLIQFQNNGVVDDSQLPKDRFSAERLKGVDSTLKIQPAKLEDSAVYLCASSLAAGNQPQHFGDGTRLSIL.

V gene TRBV14 combines with J gene TRBJ2-5, with 9 bases that match TRBD2. The CDR3 consists of 16 residues. From germline, CDR1 is SGHDN and CDR2 FVKESK. The junction had 9 bases not matched to a gene; V was cut back by 1 base and J by 6 bases. In DNA form, the CDR3 reads TGTGCCAGCAGCCAAGCGACGCGGGGGGGCTTTAAGACCCAGTACTTC. Its translation is CASSQATRGGFKTQYF.

In its sample, this clone was seen once. J is TRBJ1-2 and V is TRBV18; 7 nucleotides match TRBD1. This CDR3 is 15 amino acids long. From germline, CDR1 is KGHSH and CDR2 LQKENI. V shed 5 bases and J 3 bases; nucleotides not matched to a gene: 9. The CDR3 sequence is CASSVGGGAYYGYTF. The CDR3 DNA is TGTGCCAGCTCAGTTGGAGGGGGCGCGTACTATGGCTACACCTTC. Filled out from reference TRBV18 and TRBJ1-2, the complete variable domain reads NAGVMQNPRHLVRRRGQEARLRCSPMKGHSHVYWYRQLPEEGLKFMVYLQKENIIDESGMPKERFSAEFPKEGPSILRIQQVVRGDSAAYFCASSVGGGAYYGYTFGSGTRLTVV.

V and J are TRBV29-1 and TRBJ1-1; TRBD1 might be the D (5 bases). The germline V gene encodes CDR1 SQVTM and CDR2 ANQGSEA. This CDR3 contains 16 residues. With 3 bases removed from V and 1 base from J, the gap between germline ends came to 18 bases. CDR3 nucleotides: TGCAGCGTTGATTCCGATCGCCCAGGGTGGAACACTGAAGCTTTCTTT. Protein sequence: CSVDSDRPGWNTEAFF.